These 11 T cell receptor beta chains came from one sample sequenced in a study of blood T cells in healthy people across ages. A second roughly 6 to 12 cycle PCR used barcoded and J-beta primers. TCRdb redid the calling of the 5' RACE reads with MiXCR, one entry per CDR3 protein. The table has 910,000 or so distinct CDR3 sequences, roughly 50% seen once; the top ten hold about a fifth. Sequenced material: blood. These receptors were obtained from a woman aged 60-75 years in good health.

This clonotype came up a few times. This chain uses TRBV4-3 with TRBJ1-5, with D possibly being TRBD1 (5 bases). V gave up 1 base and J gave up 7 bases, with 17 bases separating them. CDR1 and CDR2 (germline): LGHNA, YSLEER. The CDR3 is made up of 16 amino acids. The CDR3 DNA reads TGCGCCAGCAGCCAAGGCATTGGAGGGGAAGTCCAGCCCCAGCATTTT. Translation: CASSQGIGGEVQPQHF.

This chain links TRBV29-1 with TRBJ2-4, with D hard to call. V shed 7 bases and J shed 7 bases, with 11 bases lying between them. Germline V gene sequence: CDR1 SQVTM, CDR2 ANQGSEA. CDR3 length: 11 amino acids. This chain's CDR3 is CSGATPNIQYF. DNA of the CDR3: TGCAGCGGGGCTACTCCGAACATTCAGTACTTC.

The CDR3 nucleotides read TGTGCCAGCAGTACCGGGACTAGCGGCACCGGGGAGCTGTTTTTT. It encodes CASSTGTSGTGELFF. The rearrangement links TRBV6-1 to TRBJ2-2; TRBD2 agrees at 11 bases. CDR1 is MNHNS, CDR2 SASEGT, per germline. Unmatched junction bases numbered 3, after V lost 5 bases and J lost 4 bases. The CDR3 totals 15 residues.

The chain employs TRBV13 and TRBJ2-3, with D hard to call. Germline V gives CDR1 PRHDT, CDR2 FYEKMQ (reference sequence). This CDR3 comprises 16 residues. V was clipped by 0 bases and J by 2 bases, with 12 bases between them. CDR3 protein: CASSLGVTRNTDTQYF. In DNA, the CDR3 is TGTGCCAGCAGCTTAGGAGTGACGCGGAACACAGATACGCAGTATTTT.

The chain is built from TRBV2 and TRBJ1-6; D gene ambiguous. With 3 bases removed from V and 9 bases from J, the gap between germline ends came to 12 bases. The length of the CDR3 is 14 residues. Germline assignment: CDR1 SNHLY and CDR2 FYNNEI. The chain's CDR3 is CASSDGVLSSPLHF. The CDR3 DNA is TGTGCCAGCAGTGATGGGGTCTTGAGTTCACCCCTCCACTTT.

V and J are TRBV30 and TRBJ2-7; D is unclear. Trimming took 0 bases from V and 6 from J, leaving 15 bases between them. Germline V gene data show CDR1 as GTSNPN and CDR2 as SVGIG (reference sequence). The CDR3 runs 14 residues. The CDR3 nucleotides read TGTGCCTGGAGTGTACCGCCCGGACGTCGCGAGCAGTACTTC. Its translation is CAWSVPPGRREQYF.

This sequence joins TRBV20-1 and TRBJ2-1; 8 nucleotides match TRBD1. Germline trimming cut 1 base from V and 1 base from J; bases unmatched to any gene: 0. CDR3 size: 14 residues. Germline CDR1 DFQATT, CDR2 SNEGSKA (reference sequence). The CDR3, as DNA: TGCAGTGCTAGAGGGACAGGGTCCTACAATGAGCAGTTCTTC. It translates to CSARGTGSYNEQFF.

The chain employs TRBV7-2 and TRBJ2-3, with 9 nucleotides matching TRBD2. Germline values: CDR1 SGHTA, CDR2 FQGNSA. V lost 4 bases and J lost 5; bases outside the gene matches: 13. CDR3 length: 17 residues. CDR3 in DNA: TGTGCCAGCAGCTCAAGCGGTTTAGCGGGAGCTGGAGATACGCAGTATTTT. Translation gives CASSSSGLAGAGDTQYF.

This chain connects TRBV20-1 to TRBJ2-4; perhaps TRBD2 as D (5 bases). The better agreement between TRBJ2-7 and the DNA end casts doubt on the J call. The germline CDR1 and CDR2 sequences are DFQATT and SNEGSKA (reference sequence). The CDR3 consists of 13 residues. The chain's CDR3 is CSAAPEAAYEQYF. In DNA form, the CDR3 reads TGCAGTGCTGCCCCGGAGGCGGCCTACGAGCAGTACTTC.

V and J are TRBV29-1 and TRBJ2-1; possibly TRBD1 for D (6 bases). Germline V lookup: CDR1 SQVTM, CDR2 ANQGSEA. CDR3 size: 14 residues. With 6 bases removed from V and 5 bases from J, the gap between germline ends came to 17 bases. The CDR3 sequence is CSVAGTKRNNEQFF. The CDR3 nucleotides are TGCAGCGTGGCCGGGACAAAGAGGAACAATGAGCAGTTCTTC.

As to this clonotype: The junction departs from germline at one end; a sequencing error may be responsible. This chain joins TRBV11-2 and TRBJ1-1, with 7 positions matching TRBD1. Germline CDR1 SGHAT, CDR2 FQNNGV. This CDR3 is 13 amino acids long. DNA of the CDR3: TGTGTCAGCAGCCGGGACAGAAGCACTGAAGCTTTCTTT. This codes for CVSSRDRSTEAFF. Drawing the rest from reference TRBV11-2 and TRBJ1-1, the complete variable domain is EAGVAQSPRYKIIEKRQSVAFWCNPISGHATLYWYQQILGQGPKLLIQFQNNGVVDDSQLPKDRFSAERLKGVDSTLKIQPAKLEDSAVYLCVSSRDRSTEAFFGQGTRLTVV.